The 10 T cell receptor beta chains in this list originate from one sample, sequenced in a study of blood T cell repertoires in COVID-19. Some clones are missing from TCRdb's copy, which holds only in-frame ones; the method was immunoSEQ multiplex PCR. In the table there are over 400,000 clones, 85% to 90% of which are singletons. The sequenced sample was peripheral blood. Receptors originate from a woman in her forties or fifties with COVID-19, enrolled during active disease.

The chain links TRBV9 to TRBJ1-1, with D possibly being TRBD1 (6 bases). The CDR3 contains 14 residues. Germline CDR1 reads SGDLS; CDR2 reads YYNGEE. Trimming removed 3 bases at V and 0 bases at J, with 9 bases between. The CDR3 DNA follows: TGTGCCAGCAGCGCCAGGGGTTTGAACACTGAAGCTTTCTTT. It specifies CASSARGLNTEAFF.

The rearrangement joins TRBV5-4 to TRBJ1-3, with TRBD1 identical over 8 bases. This CDR3 comprises 14 residues. Germline V gives CDR1 SGHNT, CDR2 YYREEE (reference sequence). V was pared by 4 bases and J by 4 bases, with 4 bases of the junction left unmatched. CDR3 nucleotides: TGTGCCAGCAGCCGGACAGGGCGCGGAAACACCATATATTTT. It codes for CASSRTGRGNTIYF.

Notes on this clone: Within the sample, other DNA sequences also encode this same CDR3. The chain recombines TRBV12-3 or TRBV12-4 with TRBJ2-3; D is unresolved. With 4 bases removed from V and 3 bases from J, the gap between germline ends came to 2 bases. The CDR3 contains 11 residues. CDR3 DNA sequence: TGTGCCAGCAGTTCGACAGATACGCAGTATTTT. Translated, it gives CASSSTDTQYF.

V is TRBV6-6 and J is TRBJ1-2, with TRBD1 as a possible D gene (6 bases). The V gene's germline CDR1 is MNHNY and CDR2 SVGAGI (reference sequence). The CDR3 spans 13 residues. The ends were cut back, 4 bases at V and 8 bases at J, with 14 bases in the middle. The CDR3 here is CASSSQGPGGYTF. In DNA form, the CDR3 reads TGTGCCAGCAGTTCACAGGGCCCAGGGGGCTACACCTTC.

The chain combines TRBV18 with TRBJ2-7; 7 positions match TRBD1. The length of the CDR3 is 15 residues. V dropped 0 bases and J dropped 5; count of bases not matched to a gene: 7. CDR1 KGHSH and CDR2 LQKENI come from the germline V gene. CDR3 sequence: CASSPPGQYANEQYF. As DNA, the CDR3 is TGTGCCAGCTCACCACCGGGACAGTACGCGAACGAGCAGTACTTC.

This clone came up many times. This rearrangement joins TRBV19 to TRBJ1-1; D gene unclear. The CDR3 is made up of 14 amino acids. Germline CDR1 LNHDA, CDR2 SQIVND (reference sequence). V lost 4 bases and J lost 0, with 9 bases in between. The CDR3 DNA reads as TGTGCCAGTAGTACGAGGAGCATGAACACTGAAGCTTTCTTT. Translation gives CASSTRSMNTEAFF.

The rearrangement links TRBV12-3 or TRBV12-4 to TRBJ2-3, with D perhaps TRBD1 (6 bases). Between the trimmed V and J ends, which lost 8 bases and 5 bases, there was a span of 14 bases. CDR3 size: 13 residues. The CDR3 sequence: CASRRQGGDTQYF. For the CDR3, the DNA is TGTGCCAGCCGCCGCCAAGGGGGAGATACGCAGTATTTT.

The gene calls are TRBV13 and TRBJ2-4; a weak D match, TRBD2 (7 bases). The CDR3 is made up of 15 amino acids. Trimming removed 2 bases from V and 6 bases from J, with 14 bases in between. The germline V gene has CDR1 PRHDT and CDR2 FYEKMQ (reference sequence). CDR3 DNA sequence: TGTGCCAGCAGCTTAAATCGGGGGGCCGGAAACATTCAGTACTTC. Translation gives CASSLNRGAGNIQYF.

Remarks on this clone: The sample holds other DNA sequences that translate to the same CDR3. The chain carries TRBV20-1 and TRBJ2-7, with D perhaps given as TRBD1 or TRBD2 (6 bases each). Between the trimmed V and J ends, which lost 3 bases and 3 bases, there was a span of 9 bases. CDR3 size: 12 residues. The germline V gene encodes CDR1 DFQATT and CDR2 SNEGSKA (reference sequence). In DNA, the CDR3 is TGCAGTGCTAGTGGAGGGGGCTACGAGCAGTACTTC. Its protein is CSASGGGYEQYF.

The rearrangement joins TRBV12-3 or TRBV12-4 to TRBJ1-5; 7 bases match TRBD1. Trimming at V came to 6 bases and at J to 4 bases, leaving 0 bases not matched to a gene. The CDR3 covers 12 residues. This CDR3 reads CASRGQNQPQHF. The CDR3 nucleotides are TGTGCCAGCAGGGGACAGAATCAGCCCCAGCATTTT.